This T cell receptor beta chain was documented in a study of PD-1 blockade in mismatch repair-deficient tumors. Every patient had mismatch repair deficiency by PCR or immunohistochemistry. This clone was counted between two and nine times. Germline CDR1 MDHEN, CDR2 SYDVKM. The CDR3 runs 14 residues. V shed 6 bases, J shed 9 bases, and the junction held 11 bases outside the gene matches. Sequencing used immunoSEQ multiplex PCR; TCRdb keeps in-frame clones, though not all of them. The sample yields around 37,000 clones, roughly 84% seen once. The TCR was taken from an adult with mismatch repair-deficient cancer. The sequencing used PBMCs, collected about 38 weeks after starting pembrolizumab. The V gene is TRBV28, the J gene TRBJ2-1, with 7 positions matching TRBD1. The CDR3 bases are TGTGCCAGCAGCGTCAGGGGGATCTACTTTGAGCAGTTCTTC. This encodes CASSVRGIYFEQFF.